Listed here are 17 T cell receptor beta chains from one sample, sequenced in a study of post-analysis software for immune sequencing data. Study outcomes and limitations: Included in a set of five TRBV segments more frequent in patients than controls were TRBV5-6, TRBV5-1 and TRBV20-1.

Antigens for these TCRs are unknown. Sequencing libraries made from TCR beta cDNA carried unique molecular identifiers. TCRdb analysed the PCR reads with MiXCR anew, one entry per CDR3 protein. Of 750,000 to 950,000 distinct CDR3 sequences listed, around 53% are singletons. The sequenced material came from blood. All receptors derive from a girl between 5 and 17 years old with multiple sclerosis.

The gene calls are TRBV12-5 and TRBJ2-4; 12 positions agree with TRBD2. Unmatched junction bases numbered 10, after V lost 4 bases and J lost 6 bases. CDR1 and CDR2 (germline): LGHNT, FRNRAP. This CDR3 is built from 17 residues. The CDR3, as DNA: TGTGCTAGTGGTTCCCATAAGACTAGCGGGAGAGGAAACATTCAGTACTTC. Its translation: CASGSHKTSGRGNIQYF. Full variable domain (outside the CDR3, taken from reference TRBV12-5 and TRBJ2-4): DARVTQTPRHKVTEMGQEVTMRCQPILGHNTVFWYRQTMMQGLELLAYFRNRAPLDDSGMPKDRFSAEMPDATLATLKIQPSEPRDSAVYFCASGSHKTSGRGNIQYFGAGTRLSVL.

This chain links TRBV20-1 with TRBJ2-4; 11 bases line up with TRBD1. This CDR3 contains 14 residues. Germline CDR1 reads DFQATT; CDR2 reads SNEGSKA (reference sequence). V lost 5 bases and J lost 5; bases outside the gene matches: 5. CDR3 DNA: TGCAGTGCTTTCCAGGACAGGGGGCAAAACATTCAGTACTTC. Protein product: CSAFQDRGQNIQYF.

This chain connects TRBV29-1 to TRBJ1-1, with D possibly being TRBD1 (5 bases). The V end lost 7 bases, the J end lost 1 base, and 19 bases lay between the germline ends. The CDR3 loop spans 15 amino acids. Germline lookup yields CDR1 SQVTM and CDR2 ANQGSEA. Written as DNA, the CDR3 is TGCAGCGCGGAAGGATCGACAGCGACGAACACTGAAGCTTTCTTT. It codes for CSAEGSTATNTEAFF.

This chain links TRBV10-3 with TRBJ2-7, with TRBD1 matching 8 bases. This CDR3 spans 15 amino acids. CDR1 is ENHRY, CDR2 SYGVKD, per germline. The V and J ends lost 6 bases and 0 bases, in that order; junction bases with no gene match: 7. CDR3 coding DNA: TGTGCCATCAGATCCGGGGACAGGAGCTCCTACGAGCAGTACTTC. Translated: CAIRSGDRSSYEQYF.

About this clonotype itself: One junction end does not reproduce the germline sequence, and a read error may be involved. This rearrangement joins TRBV20-1 to TRBJ2-1; 8 bases agree with TRBD2. CDR1 and CDR2 from the germline V gene are DFQATT and SNEGSKA (reference sequence). The CDR3 extends over 13 amino acids. CDR3 DNA sequence: TGCGGTGCTCCCGGGACTAGTGTCTATGAGCAGTTCTTC. Its translation is CGAPGTSVYEQFF.

This chain connects TRBV7-3 to TRBJ2-3; D unclear. This CDR3 region has 12 residues. V lost 5 bases, J lost 8 bases, and 11 bases lay in between. Germline CDR1 reads SGHTA; CDR2 reads FQGTGA. CDR3 in amino acids: CASSPPSGTQYF. CDR3 coding DNA: TGTGCCAGCAGCCCCCCTTCTGGTACGCAGTATTTT.

In regard to this clonotype: Its ends do not fully match the called genes, so a read error is possible. J is TRBJ2-5 and V is TRBV14, with 12 positions matching TRBD2. The CDR3 loop spans 18 amino acids. CDR1 is SGHDN and CDR2 is FVKESK in the germline V gene. Written as DNA, the CDR3 is TGTACCAGCAGCCAAAGACGGACTAGCGGGGACGAAAAAGAGACCCAGTACTTC. Its protein product is CTSSQRRTSGDEKETQYF.

The chain joins TRBV29-1 to TRBJ1-2; tentative D call: TRBD1 (6 bases). The germline gives CDR1 SQVTM, CDR2 ANQGSEA. Trimming cost V 4 bases and J 8 bases, with 17 bases left between them. The CDR3 sequence is 13 residues long. The CDR3 protein is CSVVNQGSFGYTF. CDR3 coding DNA: TGCAGCGTTGTCAACCAGGGGTCTTTCGGCTACACCTTC.

The rearrangement links TRBV10-3 to TRBJ1-6; D possibly corresponds to TRBD1 (6 bases). The germline V and J ends were trimmed by 0 bases and 9 bases, with 15 bases remaining between them. The germline V gene encodes CDR1 ENHRY and CDR2 SYGVKD. This CDR3 comprises 16 residues. The CDR3 is CAISESGGTSGSPLHF. The CDR3 coding sequence is TGTGCCATCAGTGAGTCGGGCGGGACATCGGGTTCACCCCTCCACTTT.

This rearrangement joins TRBV12-3 or TRBV12-4 to TRBJ1-1; D possibly corresponds to TRBD1 (5 bases). The CDR3 runs to 14 residues. Trimming shortened V by 6 bases and J by 1 base, and 12 bases separated the two germline ends. The DNA for the CDR3 is TGTGCCAGCAGAACCGGGACGGGGAACACTGAAGCTTTCTTT. It specifies CASRTGTGNTEAFF.

This clonotype was observed a handful of times. DNA of the CDR3: TGTGCCAGCAGTTTCAGTGGGGAATCTTCTAGCACAGATACGCAGTATTTT. Translating it yields CASSFSGESSSTDTQYF. The chain carries TRBV12-3 or TRBV12-4 and TRBJ2-3; D unclear. The length of the CDR3 is 17 residues. Trimming removed 3 bases from V and 0 bases from J, with 16 bases in between.

V usage is TRBV27 and J usage is TRBJ2-7, with D perhaps matching TRBD1 or TRBD2 (5 bases each). V was trimmed by 6 bases and J by 2 bases, leaving 20 bases between them. Germline V gene lookup returns CDR1 MNHEY and CDR2 SMNVEV (reference sequence). This CDR3 is 16 amino acids long. The CDR3 is CASSPTPGRQAYEQYF. CDR3 DNA sequence: TGTGCCAGCAGCCCTACGCCGGGACGGCAGGCCTACGAGCAGTACTTC.

The V and J genes are TRBV11-2 and TRBJ2-1; 12 bases fit TRBD2. Germline V gene data show CDR1 as SGHAT and CDR2 as FQNNGV. V lost 4 bases, J lost 3 bases, and 10 bases stayed unmatched. This CDR3 is 18 amino acids long. For the CDR3, the DNA is TGTGCCAGCAGCTCTTTACTCATGACTAGCGGGAGCTACAATGAGCAGTTCTTC. This sequence encodes CASSSLLMTSGSYNEQFF.

In this sample, this clonotype turned up a few times. This chain connects TRBV4-2 to TRBJ1-2; 9 bases fit TRBD1. CDR3 size: 16 residues. With V trimmed by 0 bases and J by 2 bases, 4 bases remained unmatched. Germline CDR1 and CDR2: LGHNA and YNFKEQ. CDR3 coding DNA: TGTGCCAGCAGCCAAGAATCCGGGACAGGGAACTATGGCTACACCTTC. Its protein is CASSQESGTGNYGYTF.

This chain joins TRBV12-3 or TRBV12-4 and TRBJ1-4; a weak D match, TRBD1 (6 bases). V lost 6 bases and J lost 4, with 18 bases in between. This CDR3 region has 16 residues. CDR3 bases: TGTGCCAGCAGCCCAGCCGGGACAAGATTTAATGAAAAACTGTTTTTT. Encoded protein: CASSPAGTRFNEKLFF.

This chain joins TRBV15 and TRBJ2-7; 10 bases map to TRBD1. Germline-derived CDR1 and CDR2 are LNHNV and YYDKDF (reference sequence). V lost 0 bases to trimming and J lost 6 bases; unmatched junction nucleotides: 8. The CDR3 is 16 amino acids. This CDR3 is CATSRDRDRGPIEQYF. The CDR3 DNA reads as TGTGCCACCAGCAGAGACCGGGACAGGGGTCCCATCGAGCAGTACTTC. Looking up the rest from reference TRBV15 and TRBJ2-7 gives the full variable domain: DAMVIQNPRYQVTQFGKPVTLSCSQTLNHNVMYWYQQKSSQAPKLLFHYYDKDFNNEADTPDNFQSRRPNTSFCFLDIRSPGLGDTAMYLCATSRDRDRGPIEQYFGPGTRLTVT.

This clonotype has just a few counts. V gene TRBV10-3 combines with J gene TRBJ2-5; 7 bases align to TRBD1. Germline V gives CDR1 ENHRY, CDR2 SYGVKD. The junction had 4 bases not matched to a gene; V was cut back by 0 bases and J by 3 bases. The CDR3 consists of 15 residues. CDR3 nucleotides: TGTGCCATCAGTGAGTCCGGTACAGGGGAAGAGACCCAGTACTTC. As protein: CAISESGTGEETQYF.